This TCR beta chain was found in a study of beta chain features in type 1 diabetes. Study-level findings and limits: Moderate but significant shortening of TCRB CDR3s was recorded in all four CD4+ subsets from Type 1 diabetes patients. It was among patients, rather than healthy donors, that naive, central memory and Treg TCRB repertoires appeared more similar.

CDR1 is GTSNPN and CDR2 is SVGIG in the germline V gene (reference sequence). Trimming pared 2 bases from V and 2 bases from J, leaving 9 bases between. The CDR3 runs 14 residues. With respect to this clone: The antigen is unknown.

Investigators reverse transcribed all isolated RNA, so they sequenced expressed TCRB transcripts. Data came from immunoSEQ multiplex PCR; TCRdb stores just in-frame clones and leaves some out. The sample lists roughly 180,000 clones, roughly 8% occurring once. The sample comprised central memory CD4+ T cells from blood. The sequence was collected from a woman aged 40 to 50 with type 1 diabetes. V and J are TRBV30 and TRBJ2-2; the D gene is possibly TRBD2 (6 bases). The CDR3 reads CAWSLGLNTGELFF. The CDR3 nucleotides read TGTGCCTGGAGTCTCGGACTAAACACCGGGGAGCTGTTTTTT.